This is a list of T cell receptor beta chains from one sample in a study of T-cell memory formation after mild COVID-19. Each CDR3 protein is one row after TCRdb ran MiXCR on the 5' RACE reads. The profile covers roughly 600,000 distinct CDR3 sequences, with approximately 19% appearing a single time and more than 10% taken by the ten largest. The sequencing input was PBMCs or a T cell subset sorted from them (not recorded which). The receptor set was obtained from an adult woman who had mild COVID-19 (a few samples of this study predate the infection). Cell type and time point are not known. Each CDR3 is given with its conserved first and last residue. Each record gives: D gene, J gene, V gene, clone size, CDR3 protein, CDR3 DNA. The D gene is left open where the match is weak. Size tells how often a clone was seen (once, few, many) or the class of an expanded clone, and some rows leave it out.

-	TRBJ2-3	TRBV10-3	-	CAISQRASTDTQYF	TGTGCCATCAGCCAGAGAGCTAGCACAGATACGCAGTATTTT
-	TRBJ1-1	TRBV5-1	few	CASSRTEPGTEAFF	TGCGCCAGCAGCCGCACTGAGCCGGGGACTGAAGCTTTCTTT
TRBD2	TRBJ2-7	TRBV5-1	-	CASSFRGDSTYEQYF	TGCGCCAGCAGCTTCCGGGGGGACTCAACCTACGAGCAGTACTTC
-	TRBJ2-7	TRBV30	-	CAWSPQGPTYEQYF	TGTGCCTGGAGTCCTCAAGGGCCTACCTACGAGCAGTACTTC
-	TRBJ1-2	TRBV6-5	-	CASSYSKSLLGGYTF	TGTGCCAGCAGTTACTCGAAATCGCTTTTGGGAGGCTACACCTTC
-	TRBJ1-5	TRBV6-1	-	CASSQVDNQPQHF	TGTGCCAGCAGTCAGGTTGACAATCAGCCCCAGCATTTT
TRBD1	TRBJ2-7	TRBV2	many	CASRQGDNEQYF	TGTGCCAGCAGACAGGGGGACAACGAGCAGTACTTC
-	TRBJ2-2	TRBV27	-	CASSPPRRDGTGELFF	TGTGCCAGCAGTCCCCCCCGCAGGGATGGAACCGGGGAGCTGTTTTTT
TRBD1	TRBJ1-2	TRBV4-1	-	CASSQQLSGQGYYGYTF	TGCGCCAGCAGCCAACAACTTTCGGGACAGGGGTACTATGGCTACACCTTC
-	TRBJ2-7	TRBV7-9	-	CASSGEGTHSYEQYF	TGTGCCAGCAGCGGGGAGGGGACACACTCCTACGAGCAGTACTTC
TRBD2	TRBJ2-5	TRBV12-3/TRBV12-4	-	CASALTSGGAETQYF	TGTGCCAGCGCCCTGACTAGCGGGGGGGCTGAGACCCAGTACTTC
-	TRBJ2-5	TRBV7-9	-	CASSNPPAETQYF	TGTGCCAGCAGCAACCCCCCCGCAGAGACCCAGTACTTC
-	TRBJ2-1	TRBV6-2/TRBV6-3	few	CASRFGYNEQFF	TGTGCCAGCCGGTTCGGATACAATGAGCAGTTCTTC
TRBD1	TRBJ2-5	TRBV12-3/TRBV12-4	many	CASSPTGGWETQYF	TGTGCCAGCAGTCCCACAGGGGGTTGGGAGACCCAGTACTTC
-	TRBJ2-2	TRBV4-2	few	CASSQEIGGQYTGELFF	TGTGCCAGCAGCCAAGAGATCGGAGGACAGTACACCGGGGAGCTGTTTTTT
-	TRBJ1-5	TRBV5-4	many	CASSLTPNQPQHF	TGTGCCAGCAGCTTAACACCTAATCAGCCCCAGCATTTT
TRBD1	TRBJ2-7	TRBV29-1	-	CSVADRVGSEQYF	TGCAGCGTTGCCGACAGGGTCGGTAGCGAGCAGTACTTC
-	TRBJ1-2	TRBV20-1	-	CSGSGTTNYGYTF	TGCAGTGGTTCCGGGACAACTAACTATGGCTACACCTTC
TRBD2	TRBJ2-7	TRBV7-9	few	CASSVGTSIYYEQYF	TGTGCCAGCAGCGTTGGGACTAGCATCTACTACGAGCAGTACTTC
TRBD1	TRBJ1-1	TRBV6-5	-	CASSYSTGGKNTEAFF	TGTGCCAGCAGTTACTCGACAGGGGGGAAGAACACTGAAGCTTTCTTT
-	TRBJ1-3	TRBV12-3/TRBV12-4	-	CASSLRQGGGNTIYF	TGTGCCAGCAGTTTGCGGCAGGGAGGAGGAAACACCATATATTTT
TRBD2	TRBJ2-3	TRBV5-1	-	CASSLAAGGPDTQYF	TGCGCCAGCAGCTTGGCGGCGGGGGGGCCGGATACGCAGTATTTT
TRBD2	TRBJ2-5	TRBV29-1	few	CSSARFPGTSGITQYF	TGCAGCTCCGCCCGCTTTCCCGGGACTAGCGGAATTACCCAGTACTTC
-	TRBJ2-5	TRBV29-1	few	CSVEREWETQYF	TGCAGCGTTGAACGGGAGTGGGAGACCCAGTACTTC
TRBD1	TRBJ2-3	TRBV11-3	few	CASSLDRGTSSLDTQYF	TGTGCCAGCAGCTTAGACAGGGGGACCAGCTCTCTAGATACGCAGTATTTT
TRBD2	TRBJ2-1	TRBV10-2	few	CASRERESSYNEQFF	TGCGCCAGCAGGGAGCGGGAGAGCTCCTACAATGAGCAGTTCTTC
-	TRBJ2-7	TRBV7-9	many	CASSSPRQRSYEQYF	TGTGCCAGCAGCTCCCCGAGACAACGCTCCTACGAGCAGTACTTC
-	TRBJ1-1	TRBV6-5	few	CASRLQVRGTEAFF	TGTGCCAGCAGGCTACAGGTGAGGGGCACTGAAGCTTTCTTT
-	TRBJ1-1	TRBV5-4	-	CASTQGTFDTEAFF	TGTGCCAGCACGCAGGGGACGTTCGACACTGAAGCTTTCTTT
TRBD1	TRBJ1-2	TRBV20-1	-	CSARSEGVGGAVGYTF	TGCAGTGCTAGATCTGAAGGTGTAGGGGGCGCGGTTGGCTACACCTTC
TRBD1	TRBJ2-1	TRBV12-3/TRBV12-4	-	CASSNRGLWRESSYNEQFF	TGTGCCAGCAGTAACAGGGGGCTGTGGCGGGAGAGCTCCTACAATGAGCAGTTCTTC
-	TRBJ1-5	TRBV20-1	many	CSARDLSGDNQPQHF	TGCAGTGCTAGAGATCTGTCGGGAGACAATCAGCCCCAGCATTTT
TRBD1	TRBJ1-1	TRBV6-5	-	CASSYRGESTEAFF	TGTGCCAGCAGCTACAGGGGTGAGAGCACTGAAGCTTTCTTT
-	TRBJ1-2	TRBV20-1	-	CSAVRADGYTF	TGCAGTGCTGTCAGGGCGGATGGCTACACCTTC
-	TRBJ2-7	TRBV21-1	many	CASTQRVGSGSYEQYF	-
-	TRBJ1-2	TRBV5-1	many	CASSLDREYGYTF	TGCGCCAGCAGCTTGGACAGGGAGTATGGCTACACCTTC
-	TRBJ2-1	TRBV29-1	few	CSVGNGGGVLLVEQFF	TGCAGCGTCGGGAACGGAGGGGGGGTGCTTTTGGTTGAGCAGTTCTTC
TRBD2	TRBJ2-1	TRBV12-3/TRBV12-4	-	CASTPTSAYNEQFF	TGTGCCAGCACTCCGACTAGCGCTTACAATGAGCAGTTCTTC
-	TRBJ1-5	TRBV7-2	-	CASSLVGGVSNQPQHF	TGTGCCAGCAGCTTAGTTGGAGGGGTCAGCAATCAGCCCCAGCATTTT
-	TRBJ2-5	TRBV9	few	CASSVASQGTYETQYF	TGTGCCAGCAGCGTAGCTTCTCAGGGGACATACGAGACCCAGTACTTC
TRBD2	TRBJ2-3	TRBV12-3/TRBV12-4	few	CASSGRTSVTDTQYF	TGTGCCAGCAGTGGGCGGACTAGCGTCACAGATACGCAGTATTTT
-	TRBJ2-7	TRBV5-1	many	CASSPRREQGIGGEQYF	TGCGCCAGCAGCCCTCGGAGGGAACAGGGTATAGGAGGCGAGCAGTACTTC
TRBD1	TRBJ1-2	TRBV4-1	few	CASSQRFGDSGRGGGYTF	TGCGCCAGCAGCCAAAGATTCGGGGACAGCGGTAGGGGAGGTGGCTACACCTTC
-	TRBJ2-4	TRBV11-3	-	CASSRSYGVGKNIQYF	TGTGCCAGCAGCAGATCCTACGGGGTAGGCAAAAACATTCAGTACTTC
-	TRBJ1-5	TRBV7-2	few	CASSLGDRTDSNQPQHF	TGTGCCAGCAGCTTAGGAGACCGGACAGATAGCAATCAGCCCCAGCATTTT
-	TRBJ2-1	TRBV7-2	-	CASSLAVVLTYNEQFF	TGTGCCAGCAGCTTAGCAGTAGTTCTTACCTACAATGAGCAGTTCTTC
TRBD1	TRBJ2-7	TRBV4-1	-	CASSLVLNRGPFSYEQYF	TGCGCCAGCAGCCTAGTACTGAACAGGGGCCCGTTTTCCTACGAGCAGTACTTC
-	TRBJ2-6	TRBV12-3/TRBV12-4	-	CAACSGANVLTF	TGTGCCGCGTGCTCTGGGGCCAACGTCCTGACTTTC
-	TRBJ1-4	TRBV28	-	CASSAQVSARGNEKLFF	TGTGCCAGCAGTGCACAGGTCTCCGCTCGGGGAAATGAAAAACTGTTTTTT